This T cell receptor beta chain comes out of a study of blood T cell repertoires in COVID-19. For the study at large: The cDNA or gDNA used as material had been derived from T cells, B-cell-depleted T cells, or PBMCs.

The authors' processing: Nucleated cell counts were estimated from reference gene primer amplification. Only in-frame clones appear in the TCRdb table, and some are missing; sequencing was by immunoSEQ multiplex PCR. V and J calls and clone size come straight from that table; D and trimming were deduced from the DNA. This sample carries 350,000 to 450,000 clones, around 92% of them seen once, and the ten largest clones take 1.5% to 2%. Per the germline V gene, CDR1 is GTSNPN and CDR2 is SVGIG (reference sequence). With V trimmed by 0 bases and J by 9 bases, 8 bases remained unmatched. This CDR3 contains 14 residues.

V usage is TRBV30 and J usage is TRBJ2-3, with TRBD2 matching over 8 bases. This TCR was sampled from a woman aged 25 to 45 who had recovered from COVID-19. Sequencing was done on a sample of PBMCs or T cells enriched from blood (not recorded which). The CDR3: CAWSVRGLDSTQYF. The DNA for the CDR3 is TGTGCCTGGAGTGTAAGGGGACTAGATTCGACGCAGTATTTT.